The 3 T cell receptor beta chains below all came from one sample that was sequenced in a study of cytomegalovirus exposure and HLA in healthy donors (dated by TCRdb to 2015 to 2018). The library relied on the immunoSEQ multiplex PCR assay. The multiplex PCR relied on a mix of 60 forward primers for TCR Vbeta segments and 13 reverse primers for TCR Jbeta segments. The immuneACCESS repertoire file appears here via TCRdb, limited to in-frame rearrangements. These files lack a portion of the clones; in checked studies, under half of the deficit traces to unresolved V genes, and the cause of the others is not known. Recorded for this sample are some 250,000 clones; about 81% of them occurred a single time. The ten largest clones add up to 5.4% of the sample. The specimen was PBMCs. These receptors all come from a woman aged 40 to 49 in good health and CMV-seropositive.

The chain couples TRBV7-2 to TRBJ2-5; 8 nucleotides agree with TRBD1. This CDR3 has 15 amino acids. The ends lost 5 bases at V and 0 bases at J; junction bases unmatched: 5. Germline assignment: CDR1 SGHTA and CDR2 FQGNSA. The CDR3 protein is CASSLRTGYQETQYF. The CDR3 DNA is TGTGCCAGCAGCCTGAGGACAGGGTACCAAGAGACCCAGTACTTC.

This clone has a single count. This chain links TRBV7-9 with TRBJ1-2, with D possibly matching TRBD1 (5 bases). Germline-derived CDR1 and CDR2 are SEHNR and FQNEAQ (reference sequence). This CDR3 contains 14 residues. V lost 5 bases, J lost 3 bases, and 13 bases lay in between. In nucleotides, the CDR3 is TGTGCCAGCAGCCTACAGTTCAGGGACTATGGCTACACCTTC. This codes for CASSLQFRDYGYTF.

This clone was observed a few times. This chain connects TRBV7-2 to TRBJ2-7; 8 bases align to TRBD2. V trimming: 1 base; J trimming: 5 bases; junction bases outside the gene matches: 7. CDR3 size: 15 residues. The germline gives CDR1 SGHTA, CDR2 FQGNSA. The CDR3 reads CASSLGLAGLDEQYF. The CDR3 coding sequence is TGTGCCAGCAGCTTAGGGCTAGCGGGTCTCGACGAGCAGTACTTC.